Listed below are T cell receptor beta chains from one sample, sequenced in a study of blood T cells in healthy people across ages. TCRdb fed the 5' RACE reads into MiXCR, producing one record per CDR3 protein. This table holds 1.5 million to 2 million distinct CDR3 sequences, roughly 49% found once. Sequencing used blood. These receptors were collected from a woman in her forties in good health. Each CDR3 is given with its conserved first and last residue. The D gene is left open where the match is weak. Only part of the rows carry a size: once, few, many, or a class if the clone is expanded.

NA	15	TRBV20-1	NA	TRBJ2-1	TGCAGGGCCAAGGGGGCGGGGGCCTCCTACAATGAGCAGTTCTTC	CRAKGAGASYNEQFF
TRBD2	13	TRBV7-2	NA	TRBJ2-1	TGTGCCAGCAGCTTAGAACGAGGGGAGGGGCAGTTCTTC	CASSLERGEGQFF
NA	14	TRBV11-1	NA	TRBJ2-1	TGTGCCAGCAGCTTAAAGGGCCGGGACAATGAGCAGTTCTTC	CASSLKGRDNEQFF
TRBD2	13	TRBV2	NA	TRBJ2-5	TGTGCCAGTAGCGGGGGGGCCTCGGAGACCCAGTACTTC	CASSGGASETQYF
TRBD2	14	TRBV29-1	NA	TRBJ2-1	TGCAGCGTTGGTAGCGGGGGAACTCAAGAGACCCAGTTCTTC	CSVGSGGTQETQFF
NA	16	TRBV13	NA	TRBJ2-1	TGTGCCAGCAGCCCGGGTCTGGGGGAAACTTACAATGAGCAGTTCTTC	CASSPGLGETYNEQFF
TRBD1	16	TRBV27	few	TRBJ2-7	TGTGCCAGCAGTTCGTCGACCGGGACAGGTTCCTACGAGCAGTACTTC	CASSSSTGTGSYEQYF
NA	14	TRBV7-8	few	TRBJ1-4	TGTGCCAGCAGCCGCAGCTTAACGGATGAAAAACTGTTTTTT	CASSRSLTDEKLFF
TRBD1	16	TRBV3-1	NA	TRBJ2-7	TGTGCCAGCAGCCTAACCTCGACAGGGGGCCGGTACGAGCAGTACTTC	CASSLTSTGGRYEQYF
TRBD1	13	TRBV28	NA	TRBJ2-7	TGTGCCAGCAGTTTAACGGACAGGGACGAGCAGTACTTC	CASSLTDRDEQYF
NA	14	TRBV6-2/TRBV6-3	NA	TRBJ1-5	TGTGCCAGCACCAGACAGACCCTCAATCAGCCCCAGCATTTT	CASTRQTLNQPQHF
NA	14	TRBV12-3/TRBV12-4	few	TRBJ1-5	TGTGCCAGCAGTCCTAGGCAACAGGGACAGCCCCAGCATTTT	CASSPRQQGQPQHF
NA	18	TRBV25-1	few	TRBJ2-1	TGTGCCAGCAGTGATCGGCGGGCGGGGTCGTATGCCTACAATGAGCAGTTCTTC	CASSDRRAGSYAYNEQFF
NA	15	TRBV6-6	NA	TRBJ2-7	TGTGCCAGCTCACCCGTCCCCGGACAGATCTACGAGCAGTACTTC	CASSPVPGQIYEQYF
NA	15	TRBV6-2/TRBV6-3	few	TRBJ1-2	TGTGCCAGCAGTTACACTGTCGTCGTCCAATATGGCTACACCTTC	CASSYTVVVQYGYTF
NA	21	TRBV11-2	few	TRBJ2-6	TGTGCCAGCAGCTTGCCCGGGCCGACCTCGGGCACCTACTCTGGGGCCAACGTCCTGACTTTC	CASSLPGPTSGTYSGANVLTF
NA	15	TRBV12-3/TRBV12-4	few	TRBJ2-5	TGTGCCAGCAGTTTAGTACAGGCCACGGGGGTGACCCAGTACTTC	CASSLVQATGVTQYF
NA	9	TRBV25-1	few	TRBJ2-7	TGTGCCAGCAAGTTCGAGCAGTACTTC	CASKFEQYF
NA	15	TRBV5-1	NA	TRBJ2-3	TGCGCCAGCAGCTGGGAACCCTCTAACACAGATACGCAGTATTTT	CASSWEPSNTDTQYF
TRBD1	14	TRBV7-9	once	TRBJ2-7	TGTGCCAGCAGCTTGGCGGACAGGTTGAACGAGCAGTACTTC	CASSLADRLNEQYF
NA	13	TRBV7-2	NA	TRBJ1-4	TGTGCCAGCAGCCTAATGACAGATGAAAAACTGTTTTTT	CASSLMTDEKLFF
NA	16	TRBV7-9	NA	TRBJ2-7	TGTGCCAGCAGCTTAGGCCTTGGACAGATAGCCTACGAGCAGTACTTC	CASSLGLGQIAYEQYF
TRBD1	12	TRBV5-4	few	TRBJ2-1	TGTGCCAGCAGCCCCGACAGGGAATTGTCGTTCTTC	CASSPDRELSFF
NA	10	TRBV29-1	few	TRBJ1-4	TGCAGCGTGGTAGACAGAGAACTGTTTTTT	CSVVDRELFF
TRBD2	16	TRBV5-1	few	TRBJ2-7	TGCGCCAGCAGCTTGATGGCTAGCGGGGCGACCTACGAGCAGTACTTC	CASSLMASGATYEQYF
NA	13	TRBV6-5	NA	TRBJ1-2	TGTGCCAGCAGGCCGCAGGGGACTATGGGCTACACCTTC	CASRPQGTMGYTF
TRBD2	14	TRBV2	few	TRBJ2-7	TGTGCCAGCAACGGACTAGCGGGGGGACTGGAGCAGTACTTC	CASNGLAGGLEQYF
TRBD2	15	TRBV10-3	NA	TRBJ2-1	TGTGCCACCCACGGGGAGACTAGCTTTGACGATGAGCAGTTCTTC	CATHGETSFDDEQFF
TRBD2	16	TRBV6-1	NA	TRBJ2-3	TGTGCCAGCAGTCAAGGACTAGCGGGGTTTGGAGATACGCAGTATTTT	CASSQGLAGFGDTQYF
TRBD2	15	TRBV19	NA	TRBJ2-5	TGTGCCAGTAGTGGGATAGCGGGGCGGCAAGAGACCCAGTACTTC	CASSGIAGRQETQYF